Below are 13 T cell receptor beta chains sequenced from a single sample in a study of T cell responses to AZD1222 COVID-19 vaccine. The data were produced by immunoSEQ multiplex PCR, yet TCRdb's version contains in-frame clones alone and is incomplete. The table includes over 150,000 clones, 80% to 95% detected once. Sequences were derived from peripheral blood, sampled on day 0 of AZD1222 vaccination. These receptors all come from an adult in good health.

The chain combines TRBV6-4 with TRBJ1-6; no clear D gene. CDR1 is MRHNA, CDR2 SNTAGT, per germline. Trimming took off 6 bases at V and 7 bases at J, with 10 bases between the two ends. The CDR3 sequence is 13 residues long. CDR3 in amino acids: CASSENRNSPLHF. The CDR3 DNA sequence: TGTGCCAGCAGCGAAAATCGAAATTCACCCCTCCACTTT.

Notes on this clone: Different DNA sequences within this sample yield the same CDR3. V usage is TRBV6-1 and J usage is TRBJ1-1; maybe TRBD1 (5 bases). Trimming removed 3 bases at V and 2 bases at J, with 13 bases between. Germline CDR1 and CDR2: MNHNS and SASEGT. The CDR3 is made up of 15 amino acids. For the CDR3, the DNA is TGTGCCAGCAGTGATAGAGGGGCGGTAAACACTGAAGCTTTCTTT. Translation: CASSDRGAVNTEAFF.

Here the CDR3 DNA reads TGTGCCTGGAGTGTACTGGGGAATTCACCCCTCCACTTT. Translation gives CAWSVLGNSPLHF. The V gene is TRBV30, the J gene TRBJ1-6; the D is unclear. CDR3 size: 13 residues. Trimming took 0 bases from V and 7 from J, leaving 7 bases between them. Germline CDR1 and CDR2: GTSNPN and SVGIG (reference sequence).

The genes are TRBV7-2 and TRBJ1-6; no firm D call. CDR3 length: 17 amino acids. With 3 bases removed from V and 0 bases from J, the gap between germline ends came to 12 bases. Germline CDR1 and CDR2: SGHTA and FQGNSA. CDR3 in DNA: TGTGCCAGCAGCTTTAGCAGCCGAAGCTCCTATAATTCACCCCTCCACTTT. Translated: CASSFSSRSSYNSPLHF.

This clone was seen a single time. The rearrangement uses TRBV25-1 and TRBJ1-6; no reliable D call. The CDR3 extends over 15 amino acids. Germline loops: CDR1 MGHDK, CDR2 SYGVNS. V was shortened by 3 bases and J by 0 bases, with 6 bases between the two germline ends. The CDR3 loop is CASSDTYSYNSPLHF. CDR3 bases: TGTGCCAGCAGTGATACCTACTCCTATAATTCACCCCTCCACTTT.

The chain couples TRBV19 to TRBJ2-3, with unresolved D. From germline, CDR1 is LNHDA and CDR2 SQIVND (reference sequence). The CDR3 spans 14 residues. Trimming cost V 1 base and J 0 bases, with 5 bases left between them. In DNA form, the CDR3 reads TGTGCCAGTAGTATAGCTGGTAGCACAGATACGCAGTATTTT. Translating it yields CASSIAGSTDTQYF.

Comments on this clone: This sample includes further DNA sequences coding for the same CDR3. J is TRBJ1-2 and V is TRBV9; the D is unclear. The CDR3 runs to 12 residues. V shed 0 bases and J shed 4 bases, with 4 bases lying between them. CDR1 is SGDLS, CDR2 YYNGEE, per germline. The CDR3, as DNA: TGTGCCAGCAGCGTAGTGGGCTATGGCTACACCTTC. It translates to CASSVVGYGYTF.

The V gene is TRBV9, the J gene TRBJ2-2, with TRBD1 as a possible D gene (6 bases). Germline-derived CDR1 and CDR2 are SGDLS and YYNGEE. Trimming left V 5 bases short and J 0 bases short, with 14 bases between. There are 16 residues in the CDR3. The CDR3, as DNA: TGTGCCAGCAGGGGACAAGATATGTCGAACACCGGGGAGCTGTTTTTT. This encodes CASRGQDMSNTGELFF.

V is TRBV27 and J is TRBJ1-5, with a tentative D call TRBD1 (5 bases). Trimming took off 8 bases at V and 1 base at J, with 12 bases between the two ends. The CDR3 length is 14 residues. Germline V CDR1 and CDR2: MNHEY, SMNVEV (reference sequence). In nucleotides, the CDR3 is TGTGCCAGCTCCTGGGGACTGAGCAATCAGCCCCAGCATTTT. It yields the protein CASSWGLSNQPQHF.

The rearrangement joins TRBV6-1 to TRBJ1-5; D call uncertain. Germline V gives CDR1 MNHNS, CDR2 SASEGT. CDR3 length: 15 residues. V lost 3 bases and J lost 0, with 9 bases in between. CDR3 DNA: TGTGCCAGCAGTGACAGGTCCTCTAGCAATCAGCCCCAGCATTTT. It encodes CASSDRSSSNQPQHF.

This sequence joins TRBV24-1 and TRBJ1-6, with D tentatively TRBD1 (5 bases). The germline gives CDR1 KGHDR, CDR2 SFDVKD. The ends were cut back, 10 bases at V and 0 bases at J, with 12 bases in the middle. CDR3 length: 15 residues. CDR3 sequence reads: CATPRQSSYNSPLHF. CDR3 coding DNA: TGTGCCACTCCTCGACAGAGCTCCTATAATTCACCCCTCCACTTT.

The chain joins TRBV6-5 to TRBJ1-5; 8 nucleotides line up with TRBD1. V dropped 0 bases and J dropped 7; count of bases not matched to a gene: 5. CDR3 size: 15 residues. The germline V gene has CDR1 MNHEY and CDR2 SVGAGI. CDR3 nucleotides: TGTGCCAGCAGTTACTCGAACAGGGGGAGGCAGCCCCAGCATTTT. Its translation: CASSYSNRGRQPQHF.

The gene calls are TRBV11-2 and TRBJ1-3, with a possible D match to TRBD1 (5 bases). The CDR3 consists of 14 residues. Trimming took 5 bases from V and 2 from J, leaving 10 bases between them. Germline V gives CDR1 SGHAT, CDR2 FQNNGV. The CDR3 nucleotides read TGTGCCAGCAGCCATACCAGGGCTGGAAACACCATATATTTT. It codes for CASSHTRAGNTIYF. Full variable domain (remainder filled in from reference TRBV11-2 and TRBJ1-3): EAGVAQSPRYKIIEKRQSVAFWCNPISGHATLYWYQQILGQGPKLLIQFQNNGVVDDSQLPKDRFSAERLKGVDSTLKIQPAKLEDSAVYLCASSHTRAGNTIYFGEGSWLTVV.